A single sample gave rise to the 16 T cell receptor beta chains below, sequenced in a study of blood T cell repertoires in COVID-19. Some clones are missing from TCRdb's copy, which holds only in-frame ones; the method was immunoSEQ multiplex PCR. The sample has more than 250,000 clones; about 90% are singletons. Source material: PBMCs or T cells enriched from blood (not recorded which). These receptors were taken from a woman aged 25 to 45 who had recovered from COVID-19.

This chain links TRBV28 with TRBJ1-1, with 7 bases lining up with TRBD1. The CDR3 extends over 15 amino acids. J was trimmed by 1 base and V by 6 bases; bases with no gene match: 8. Per the germline V gene, CDR1 is MDHEN and CDR2 is SYDVKM. The CDR3 DNA sequence: TGTGCCAGCAGCTCCGTAGGGGGCGCGAACACTGAAGCTTTCTTT. Amino acid sequence: CASSSVGGANTEAFF.

This CDR3 is CASSLGARTDYGYTF. CDR3 bases: TGTGCCAGCAGCTTAGGTGCTCGGACAGACTATGGCTACACCTTC. The rearrangement uses TRBV7-2 and TRBJ1-2; D might be TRBD1 (6 bases). Germline CDR1 SGHTA, CDR2 FQGNSA. CDR3 size: 15 residues. V was trimmed by 1 base and J by 3 bases, leaving 12 bases between them.

The V gene is TRBV7-2, the J gene TRBJ2-7; D gene uncertain. The V end was cut by 1 base, the J end by 3 bases, with 10 bases between. Germline CDR1 and CDR2: SGHTA and FQGNSA. The CDR3 sequence is 14 residues long. The chain's CDR3 is CASSLVWADYEQYF. The CDR3 DNA reads TGTGCCAGCAGCTTAGTGTGGGCCGACTACGAGCAGTACTTC.

The chain joins TRBV29-1 to TRBJ2-5; possible D gene TRBD2, 6 bases. Germline-derived CDR1 and CDR2 are SQVTM and ANQGSEA. The CDR3 is 13 amino acids. The V and J ends lost 6 bases and 5 bases respectively, with 16 bases between them. In nucleotides, the CDR3 is TGCAGCGTGGAGGACGGGGGTAAGGAGACCCAGTACTTC. It specifies CSVEDGGKETQYF.

This chain uses TRBV30 with TRBJ1-2, with D uncertain. The germline gives CDR1 GTSNPN, CDR2 SVGIG (reference sequence). This CDR3 has 13 amino acids. Trimming pared 3 bases from V and 7 bases from J, leaving 15 bases between. The CDR3 DNA is TGTGCCTGGAGGACTAAGGGAATCAGTGGCTACACCTTC. Amino acids: CAWRTKGISGYTF.

The gene calls are TRBV5-1 and TRBJ2-7; TRBD2 matches at 7 bases. V shed 0 bases and J 2 bases; nucleotides not matched to a gene: 8. The CDR3 is made up of 16 amino acids. The germline gives CDR1 SGHRS, CDR2 YFSETQ. The CDR3 bases are TGCGCCAGCAGCTTGGTTTTTGGGGGGGACCCCTACGAGCAGTACTTC. It encodes CASSLVFGGDPYEQYF.

The rearrangement links TRBV11-2 to TRBJ2-5; the D gene is possibly TRBD1 (5 bases). Looked up from germline, CDR1 is SGHAT and CDR2 is FQNNGV. V was shortened by 0 bases and J by 2 bases, with 10 bases between the two germline ends. The CDR3 is 15 amino acids. CDR3 sequence (DNA): TGTGCCAGCAGCTTAGAGTTGACAGAACAAGAGACCCAGTACTTC. This translates into CASSLELTEQETQYF.

The chain recombines TRBV2 with TRBJ1-3; D might be TRBD1 (6 bases). This CDR3 region has 16 residues. Germline loops: CDR1 SNHLY, CDR2 FYNNEI. Trimming took 4 bases from V and 1 from J, leaving 14 bases between them. The chain's CDR3 is CASSVQGWGSGNTIYF. CDR3 bases: TGTGCCAGCAGTGTACAGGGTTGGGGTTCTGGAAACACCATATATTTT. Drawing the rest from reference TRBV2 and TRBJ1-3, the complete variable domain is EPEVTQTPSHQVTQMGQEVILRCVPISNHLYFYWYRQILGQKVEFLVSFYNNEISEKSEIFDDQFSVERPDGSNFTLKIRSTKLEDSAMYFCASSVQGWGSGNTIYFGEGSWLTVV.

This rearrangement joins TRBV4-2 to TRBJ1-2, with a tentative D call TRBD1 (6 bases). V was trimmed by 1 base and J by 4 bases, leaving 16 bases between them. Germline CDR1 is LGHNA and CDR2 is YNFKEQ. The CDR3 spans 16 residues. The CDR3 reads CASSQAPPDSPYGYTF. The CDR3 nucleotides are TGTGCCAGCAGCCAAGCCCCCCCGGACAGCCCCTATGGCTACACCTTC.

V and J are TRBV6-6 and TRBJ2-1; 10 bases fit TRBD2. Germline CDR1 is MNHNY and CDR2 is SVGAGI (reference sequence). The CDR3 totals 16 residues. Trimming removed 0 bases from V and 10 bases from J; junction bases left unmatched: 9. This CDR3 reads CASSYSVLAGGREQFF. The CDR3 coding sequence is TGTGCCAGCAGTTACTCCGTTTTAGCGGGGGGAAGAGAGCAGTTCTTC.

The gene calls are TRBV19 and TRBJ1-1; 8 bases match TRBD1. This CDR3 contains 15 residues. The germline gives CDR1 LNHDA, CDR2 SQIVND (reference sequence). V lost 5 bases and J lost 0; bases outside the gene matches: 5. CDR3 sequence reads: CASSPDREVNTEAFF. The CDR3 DNA is TGTGCCAGTAGTCCGGACAGGGAAGTGAACACTGAAGCTTTCTTT.

V usage is TRBV19 and J usage is TRBJ2-2; TRBD2 matches at 16 bases. There are 18 residues in the CDR3. Trimming cost V 5 bases and J 5 bases; bases outside gene matches: 8. The germline CDR1 and CDR2 sequences are LNHDA and SQIVND (reference sequence). CDR3 region: CASSSSGTSGGATGELFF. The CDR3 DNA is TGTGCCAGTAGTTCTTCCGGGACTAGCGGGGGGGCGACCGGGGAGCTGTTTTTT.

This clone has just a few counts. The chain joins TRBV29-1 to TRBJ1-1; D unresolved. CDR1 is SQVTM and CDR2 is ANQGSEA in the germline V gene. The CDR3 consists of 15 residues. Trimming pared 5 bases from V and 0 bases from J, leaving 16 bases between. The DNA for the CDR3 is TGCAGCGTTTCAGGAGGTTGGGGAATGAACACTGAAGCTTTCTTT. This sequence encodes CSVSGGWGMNTEAFF.

V gene TRBV19 combines with J gene TRBJ1-1, with D unclear. There are 13 residues in the CDR3. Trimming took 7 bases from V and 4 from J, leaving 13 bases between them. Germline CDR1 and CDR2: LNHDA and SQIVND (reference sequence). The DNA of the CDR3 is TGTGCCAGTATTACCCCTGGAGTCACTGAAGCTTTCTTT. This encodes CASITPGVTEAFF.

The V and J genes are TRBV30 and TRBJ2-7, with TRBD1 as a possible D gene (5 bases). With 1 base removed from V and 9 bases from J, the gap between germline ends came to 10 bases. Germline CDR1 and CDR2: GTSNPN and SVGIG (reference sequence). CDR3 length: 11 residues. CDR3 sequence reads: CAWSAGRRQYF. In nucleotides, the CDR3 is TGTGCCTGGAGTGCAGGGCGGAGGCAGTACTTC.

The rearrangement joins TRBV29-1 to TRBJ2-1, with 8 bases identical to TRBD2. V lost 0 bases, J lost 7 bases, and 14 bases stayed unmatched. Per germline, CDR1 SQVTM and CDR2 ANQGSEA. The CDR3 extends over 17 amino acids. CDR3 sequence (DNA): TGCAGCGTTGAAGATATATCTCACAGCGGGGGTTGGAATGAGCAGTTCTTC. Its protein product is CSVEDISHSGGWNEQFF.